Here is one T cell receptor (beta chain) with its context. These data belong to a study of shared clonotypes between healthy human individuals. Trimming cost V 5 bases and J 6 bases, with 4 bases left between them. This CDR3 is 10 amino acids long. CDR1 LGHNT and CDR2 FRNRAP come from the germline V gene. Data came from immunoSEQ multiplex PCR; TCRdb stores just in-frame clones and leaves some out. Here the sample spans around 2.5 million clones, 80% to 95% being singletons. The TCR comes from a man in his late teens or twenties in good health. Some clones in this sample may be carry-over from other donors' samples. What was sequenced was naive CD4+ T cells from PBMCs. As to subset: CD45RA+ positively selected. The chain combines TRBV12-5 with TRBJ1-1, with D unclear. The CDR3 coding sequence is TGTGCTAGTGGTGGGGCTGAAGCTTTCTTT. Translated: CASGGAEAFF.